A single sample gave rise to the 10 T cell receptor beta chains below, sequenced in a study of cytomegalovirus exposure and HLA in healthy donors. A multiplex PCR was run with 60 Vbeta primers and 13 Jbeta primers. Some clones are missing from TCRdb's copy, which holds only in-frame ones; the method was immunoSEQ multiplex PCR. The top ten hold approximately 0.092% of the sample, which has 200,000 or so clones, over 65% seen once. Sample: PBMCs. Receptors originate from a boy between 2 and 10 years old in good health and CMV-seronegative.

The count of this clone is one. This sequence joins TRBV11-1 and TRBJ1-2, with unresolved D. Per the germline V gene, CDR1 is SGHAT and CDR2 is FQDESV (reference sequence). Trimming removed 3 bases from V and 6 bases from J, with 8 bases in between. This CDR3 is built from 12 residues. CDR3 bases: TGTGCCAGCAGCTTGACAACAGATGGCTACACCTTC. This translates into CASSLTTDGYTF.

The CDR3 DNA sequence: TGTGCCTGGAGTGGGGGGGTAAGGCAGCCCCAGCATTTT. Translating gives CAWSGGVRQPQHF. The rearrangement joins TRBV30 to TRBJ1-5; maybe TRBD1 (5 bases). Germline lookup yields CDR1 GTSNPN and CDR2 SVGIG (reference sequence). Trimming removed 1 base at V and 7 bases at J, with 11 bases between. The CDR3 runs to 13 residues.

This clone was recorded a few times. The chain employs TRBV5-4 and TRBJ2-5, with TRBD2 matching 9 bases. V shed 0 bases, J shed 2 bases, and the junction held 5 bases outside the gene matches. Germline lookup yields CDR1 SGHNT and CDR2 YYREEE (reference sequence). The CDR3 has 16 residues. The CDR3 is CASSLGSLAGQETQYF. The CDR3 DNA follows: TGTGCCAGCAGCTTGGGCTCCCTAGCGGGGCAAGAGACCCAGTACTTC.

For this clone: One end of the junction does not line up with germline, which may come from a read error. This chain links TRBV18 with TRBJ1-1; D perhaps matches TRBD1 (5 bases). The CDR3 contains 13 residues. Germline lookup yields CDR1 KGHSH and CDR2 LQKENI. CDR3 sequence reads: CASSPGTGLEASF. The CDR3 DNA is TGTGCCAGCTCACCGGGGACTGGGCTTGAAGCTTCCTTT.

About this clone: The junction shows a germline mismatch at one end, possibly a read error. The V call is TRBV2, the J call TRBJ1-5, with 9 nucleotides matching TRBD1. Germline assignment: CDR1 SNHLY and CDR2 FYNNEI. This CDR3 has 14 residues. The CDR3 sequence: CASSRQGVNQPRHF. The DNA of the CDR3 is TGTGCCAGCAGCCGACAGGGGGTCAATCAGCCCCGGCATTTT.

CDR3 DNA sequence: TGTGCCAGCAGTTCTTGGCTAGAAGCCTATAATTCACCCCTCCACTTT. Translating it yields CASSSWLEAYNSPLHF. The rearrangement links TRBV2 to TRBJ1-6; no clear D. CDR3 length: 16 amino acids. The V end lost 5 bases, the J end lost 2 bases, and 13 bases lay between the germline ends. Germline V gene lookup returns CDR1 SNHLY and CDR2 FYNNEI.

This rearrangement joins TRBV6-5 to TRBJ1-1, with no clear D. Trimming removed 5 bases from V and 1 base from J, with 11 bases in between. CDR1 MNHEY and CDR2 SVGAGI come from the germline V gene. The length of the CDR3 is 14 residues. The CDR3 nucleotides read TGTGCCAGCAGTAAGGAAAGACAGAACACTGAAGCTTTCTTT. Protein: CASSKERQNTEAFF.

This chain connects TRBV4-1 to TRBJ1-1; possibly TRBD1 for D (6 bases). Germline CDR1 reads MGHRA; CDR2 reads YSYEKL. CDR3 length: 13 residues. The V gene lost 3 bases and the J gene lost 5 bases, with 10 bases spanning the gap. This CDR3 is CASSQGASTEAFF. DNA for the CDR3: TGCGCCAGCAGCCAGGGGGCGAGTACTGAAGCTTTCTTT.

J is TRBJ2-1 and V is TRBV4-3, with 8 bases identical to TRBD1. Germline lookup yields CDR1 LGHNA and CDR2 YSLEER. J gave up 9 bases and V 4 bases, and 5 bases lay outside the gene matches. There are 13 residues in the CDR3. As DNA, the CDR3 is TGCGCCAGCAGCCGATTAGGACAGGGTGAGCAGTTCTTC. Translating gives CASSRLGQGEQFF.

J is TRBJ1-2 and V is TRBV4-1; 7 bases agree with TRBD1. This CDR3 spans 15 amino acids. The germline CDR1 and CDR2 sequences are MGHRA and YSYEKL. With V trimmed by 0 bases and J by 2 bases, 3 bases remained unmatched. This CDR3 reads CASSQDPGQNYGYTF. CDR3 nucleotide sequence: TGCGCCAGCAGCCAAGACCCGGGACAGAACTATGGCTACACCTTC.